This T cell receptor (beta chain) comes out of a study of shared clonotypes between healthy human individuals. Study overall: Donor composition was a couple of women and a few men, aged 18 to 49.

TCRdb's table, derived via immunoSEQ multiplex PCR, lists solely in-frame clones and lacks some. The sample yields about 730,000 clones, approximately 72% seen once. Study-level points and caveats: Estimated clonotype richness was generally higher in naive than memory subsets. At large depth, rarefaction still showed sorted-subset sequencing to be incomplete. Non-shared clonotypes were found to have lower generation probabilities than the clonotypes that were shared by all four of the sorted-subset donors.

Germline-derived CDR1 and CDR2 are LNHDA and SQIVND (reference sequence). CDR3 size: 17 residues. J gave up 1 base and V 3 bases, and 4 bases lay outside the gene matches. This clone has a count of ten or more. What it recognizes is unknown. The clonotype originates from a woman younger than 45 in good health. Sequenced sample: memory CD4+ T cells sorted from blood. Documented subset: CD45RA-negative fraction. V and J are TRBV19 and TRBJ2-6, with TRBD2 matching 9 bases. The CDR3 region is CASSILAGTSGANVLTF. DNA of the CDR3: TGTGCCAGTAGTATCCTAGCGGGGACATCTGGGGCCAACGTCCTGACTTTC. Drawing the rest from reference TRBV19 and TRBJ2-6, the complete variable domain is DGGITQSPKYLFRKEGQNVTLSCEQNLNHDAMYWYRQDPGQGLRLIYYSQIVNDFQKGDIAEGYSVSREKKESFPLTVTSAQKNPTAFYLCASSILAGTSGANVLTFGAGSRLTVL.